This entry concerns a single TCR beta chain. The antigen is undetermined. Germline CDR1 is SGHTA and CDR2 is FQGNSA. The CDR3 is made up of 15 amino acids. V was clipped by 6 bases and J by 2 bases; unmatched bases: 9. This entry comes from a study of T-cell memory formation after mild COVID-19. About the study: There were largely donor-specific TCR clusters. Points from the study as a whole: Pre-infection memory contained some responding clones, which suggested that cross-reactive memory had joined.

TCRdb reprocessed the 5' RACE reads via MiXCR and lists one record per CDR3 protein. The sample has under 450,000 distinct CDR3 sequences; 20% to 25% are singletons. The clonotype was recovered from a man younger than 35 who had mild COVID-19 (a few samples of this study predate the infection). Cell type and time point are not known. The sequenced material came from PBMCs or a T cell subset sorted from them (not recorded which). The chain employs TRBV7-2 and TRBJ2-5, with TRBD2 matching over 7 bases. CDR3 DNA: TGTGCCAGCAGTCGGAGCGGGGCCCTACAAGAGACCCAGTACTTC. Translated, it gives CASSRSGALQETQYF.